The present entry profiles one TCR beta chain with its context. What it recognizes is unknown. The read ends 3 residues early relative to the CDR3; the germline J gene fills the gap. This sample is drawn from a study of T cells in women clearing cervical HPV infection. Whole-study context: Cases' blood sampling followed lesion detection by median approximately 150 days (90 to 200). Regarding the study as a whole: Richness differences could reflect unmeasured T-cell content per sample. Cases carried less TRBV6-7 than controls: 0.11% versus 0.16%.

This table comes from immunoSEQ multiplex PCR, and its TCRdb copy is limited to in-frame clones, with some not included. This table holds some 40,000 clones. In germline, CDR1 is SQVTM, CDR2 ANQGSEA. The CDR3 consists of 12 residues. V lost 6 bases and J 6 bases, leaving 12 bases between the germline ends. MY09/MY11 PCR detected cervical HPV DNA; dot-blot assigned genotypes. This sequence was found in a woman between 18 and 70 years old with a cervical HPV16 infection that either progressed to CIN3+ or cleared (not recorded which). This chain uses TRBV29-1 with TRBJ2-1; TRBD1 might be the D (6 bases). The sample was blood buffy coat. Partial CDR3 DNA: TGCAGCGTCACGACAGGAGCCAATGAG. Protein: CSVTTGANE. The entire CDR3 is CSVTTGANEQFF.